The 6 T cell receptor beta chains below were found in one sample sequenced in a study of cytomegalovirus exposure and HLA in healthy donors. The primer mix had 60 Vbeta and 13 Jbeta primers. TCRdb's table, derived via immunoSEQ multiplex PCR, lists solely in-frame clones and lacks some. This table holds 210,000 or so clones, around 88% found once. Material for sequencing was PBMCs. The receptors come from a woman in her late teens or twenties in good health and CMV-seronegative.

The CDR3 loop reads CASSEPSGGADEQFF. CDR3 sequence (DNA): TGTGCCAGCAGTGAACCGAGTGGGGGGGCGGATGAGCAGTTCTTC. The V call is TRBV25-1, the J call TRBJ2-1; D possibly corresponds to TRBD2 (7 bases). The length of the CDR3 is 15 residues. Trimming stripped 2 bases from V and 8 bases from J, with 16 bases between. Germline CDR1 and CDR2: MGHDK and SYGVNS.

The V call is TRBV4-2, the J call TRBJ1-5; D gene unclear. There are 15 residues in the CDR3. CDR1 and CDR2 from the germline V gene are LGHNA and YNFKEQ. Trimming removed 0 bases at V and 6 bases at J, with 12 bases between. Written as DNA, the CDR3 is TGTGCCAGCAGCCAAGATGTGAGGGCCAGTCAGCCCCAGCATTTT. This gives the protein CASSQDVRASQPQHF.

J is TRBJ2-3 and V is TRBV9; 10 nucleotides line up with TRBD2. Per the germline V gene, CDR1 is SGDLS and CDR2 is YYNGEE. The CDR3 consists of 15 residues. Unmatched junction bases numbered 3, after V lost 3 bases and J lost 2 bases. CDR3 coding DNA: TGTGCCAGCAGCGCCAGCGGGGGGGCCACAGATACGCAGTATTTT. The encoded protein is CASSASGGATDTQYF.

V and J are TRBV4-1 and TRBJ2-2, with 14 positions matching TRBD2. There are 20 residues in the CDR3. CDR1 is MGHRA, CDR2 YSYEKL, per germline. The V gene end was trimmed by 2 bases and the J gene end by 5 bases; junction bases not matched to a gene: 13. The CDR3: CASSQLAGLAGGLGTGELFF. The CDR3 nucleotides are TGCGCCAGCAGCCAACTAGCCGGACTAGCGGGAGGATTGGGAACCGGGGAGCTGTTTTTT.

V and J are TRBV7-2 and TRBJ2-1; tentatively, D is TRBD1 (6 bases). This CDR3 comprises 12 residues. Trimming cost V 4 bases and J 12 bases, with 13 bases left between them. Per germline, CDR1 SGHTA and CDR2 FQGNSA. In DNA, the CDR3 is TGTGCCAGCAGCTATCCGACAGGTGGGCAGTTCTTC. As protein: CASSYPTGGQFF.

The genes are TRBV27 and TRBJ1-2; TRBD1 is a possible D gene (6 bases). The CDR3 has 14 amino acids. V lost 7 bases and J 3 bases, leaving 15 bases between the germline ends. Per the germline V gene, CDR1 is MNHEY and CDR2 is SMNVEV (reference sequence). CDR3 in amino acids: CASTVRGGDYGYTF. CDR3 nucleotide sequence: TGTGCCAGCACCGTTCGGGGGGGCGACTATGGCTACACCTTC.